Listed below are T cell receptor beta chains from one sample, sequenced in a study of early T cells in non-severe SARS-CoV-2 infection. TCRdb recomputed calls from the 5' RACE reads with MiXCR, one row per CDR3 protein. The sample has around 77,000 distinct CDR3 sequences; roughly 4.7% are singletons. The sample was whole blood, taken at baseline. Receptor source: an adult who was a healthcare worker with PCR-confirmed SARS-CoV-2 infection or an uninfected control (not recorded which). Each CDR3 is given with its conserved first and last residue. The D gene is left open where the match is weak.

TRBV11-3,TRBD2,CASSLGLAVTDTQYF
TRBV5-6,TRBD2,CASSFTGTSGSEGQFF
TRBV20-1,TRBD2,CSAPGLAGVDEQFF
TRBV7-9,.,CASSLESGRNYGYTF
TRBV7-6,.,CASSLYEGALNTEAFF
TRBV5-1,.,CASSLGAEAFF
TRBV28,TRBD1,CASILSGGHKTAFF
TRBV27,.,CASSLTPYEQYF
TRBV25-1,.,CASSEHGTYEQYF
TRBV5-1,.,CASRLGLYGYTF
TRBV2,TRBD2,CASSDPTSGSSYEQYF
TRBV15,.,CAISLANTEAFF
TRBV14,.,CASSQGPGWRDTQYF
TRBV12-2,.,CASRLARAGGETQYF
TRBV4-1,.,CASSQDLTGSFGNTIYF
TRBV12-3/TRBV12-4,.,CASNAQGLGSYEQYF
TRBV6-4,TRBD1,CASSRYPGQSLNTEAFF
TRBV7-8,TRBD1,CASSPWGQGVQPQHF
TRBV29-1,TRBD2,CSAASGSPYNEQFF
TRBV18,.,CASSPAGASNQPQHF
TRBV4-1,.,CASSQETGIYTDTQYF
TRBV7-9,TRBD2,CASSLEGLAEYF
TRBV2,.,CASSESAPRGNIQYF
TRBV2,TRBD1,CASNQDRATYEQYF
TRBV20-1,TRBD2,CSARAGAGGASTDTQYF
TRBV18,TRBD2,CASSPRTSGRTEQFF
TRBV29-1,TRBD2,CSVEGTSKDQETQYF
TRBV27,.,CASSLNGELFF
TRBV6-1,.,CASSEWAGAINQPQHF
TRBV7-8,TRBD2,CASTHPSGRPEQYF
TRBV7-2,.,CASSLMGGNQPQHF
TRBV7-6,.,CASSLVIGAHEQFF
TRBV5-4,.,CASSLTLRETQYF
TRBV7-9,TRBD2,CASRLAVYNEQFF
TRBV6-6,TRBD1,CASSRTGDRGNQPQHF